The 17 T cell receptor beta chains listed next were all sequenced from one sample in a study of Tregs in tolerant kidney transplant recipients. Sequencing used immunoSEQ multiplex PCR; TCRdb keeps in-frame clones, though not all of them. Reported are about 48,000 clones; the ten largest clones contain roughly 0.85%. The specimen comprised CD4+ T cells from blood, sampled before the transplant. The receptors originated from a human donor who received a combined kidney and bone marrow transplant.

With respect to this clone: Read sequence stops 3 residues before the CDR3 end, and the germline J gene provides the missing end. The V call is TRBV20-1, the J call TRBJ2-5; TRBD1 agrees at 8 bases. This CDR3 comprises 12 residues. J was trimmed by 4 bases and V by 8 bases; bases with no gene match: 6. Germline CDR1 and CDR2: DFQATT and SNEGSKA (reference sequence). The CDR3 loop reads CSSTGERETQYF. The DNA read from the CDR3 is TGCAGTTCGACAGGGGAACGAGAGACC.

With regard to this clone: The read stops 3 residues short of the end of the CDR3; the missing end is completed from the germline J gene. V is TRBV3-1 (or the pseudogene TRBV3-2) and J is TRBJ1-5; weak D call: TRBD1 (6 bases). Deletions cut 0 bases from V and 7 bases from J, with 10 bases between. This CDR3 has 14 amino acids. In germline, CDR1 is LGHDT, CDR2 YNNKEL (reference sequence). The CDR3 sequence: CASSQEGGVQPQHF. The covered CDR3 bases are TGTGCCAGCAGCCAAGAAGGGGGGGTGCAGCCC.

Remarks on this clone: The read terminates 3 residues ahead of where the CDR3 ends, so the germline J gene completes it. The chain employs TRBV20-1 and TRBJ2-3, with 8 positions matching TRBD2. Germline V gives CDR1 DFQATT, CDR2 SNEGSKA (reference sequence). V lost 2 bases, J lost 5 bases, and 12 bases stayed unmatched. This CDR3 spans 16 amino acids. The sequenced CDR3 bases are TGCAGTGCTAGACTCCCAAGCGGGAGCACGGGAGATACG. This sequence encodes CSARLPSGSTGDT. In full, the CDR3 is CSARLPSGSTGDTQYF.

The CDR3 bases that were read are TGTGCCAGTAGTCCACAGGGGGGCGAGCCC. Its protein product is CASSPQGGEP. The full CDR3 is CASSPQGGEPQHF. The chain carries TRBV19 and TRBJ1-5, with 8 bases that match TRBD1. The sequenced fragment ends 3 residues before the CDR3 boundary, so the rest is inferred from the germline J gene. The CDR3 is 13 residues long. The germline V gene has CDR1 LNHDA and CDR2 SQIVND (reference sequence). V lost 5 bases and J lost 8; bases outside the gene matches: 5.

Incomplete CDR3 DNA: TGCGCCAGCAGCTCGGAAGGGTACACTGAA. Translating it yields CASSSEGYTE. The full CDR3 sequence reads CASSSEGYTEAFF. This chain connects TRBV5-1 to TRBJ1-1, with D hard to call. The read finishes 3 residues shy of the CDR3 end, and the germline J gene is used to complete it. The CDR3 is 13 amino acids. Trimming removed 3 bases from V and 3 bases from J, with 9 bases in between. Germline V lookup: CDR1 SGHRS, CDR2 YFSETQ. Full variable domain (missing parts from reference TRBV5-1 and TRBJ1-1): KAGVTQTPRYLIKTRGQQVTLSCSPISGHRSVSWYQQTPGQGLQFLFEYFSETQRNKGNFPGRFSGRQFSNSRSEMNVSTLELGDSALYLCASSSEGYTEAFFGQGTRLTVV.

As regards this clone: Coverage ceases 3 residues before the CDR3 finishes, and the germline J gene fills in the end. J is TRBJ2-7 and V is TRBV20-1; tentative D call: TRBD2 (6 bases). Trimming removed 2 bases at V and 3 bases at J, with 14 bases between. The CDR3 covers 14 residues. Germline values: CDR1 DFQATT, CDR2 SNEGSKA (reference sequence). The CDR3 DNA, read in part, is TGCAGTGCTAGATCCCTAGCGAGGGACTACGAG. Translation gives CSARSLARDYE. The whole CDR3 reads CSARSLARDYEQYF.

As concerns this clone: The read falls 3 residues short of the CDR3 end, and the missing part is taken from the germline J gene. The chain links TRBV5-1 to TRBJ2-1, with 7 bases matching TRBD2. The CDR3 is made up of 16 amino acids. Germline V gives CDR1 SGHRS, CDR2 YFSETQ. Germline trimming cut 3 bases from V and 4 bases from J; bases unmatched to any gene: 10. The part of the CDR3 DNA that was read is TGCGCCAGCAGCTCCGCGAGCGGGACCTTTTACAATGAG. This encodes CASSSASGTFYNE. The complete CDR3 protein is CASSSASGTFYNEQFF.

Turning to this clone: The missing CDR3 end, 3 residues past where the read stops, is filled in from the germline J gene. This chain uses TRBV19 with TRBJ1-1; D remains unclear. The CDR3 spans 14 residues. V was clipped by 4 bases and J by 6 bases, with 15 bases between them. The V gene's germline CDR1 is LNHDA and CDR2 SQIVND (reference sequence). The CDR3: CASSTYYEAAEAFF. Incomplete CDR3 DNA: TGTGCCAGTAGTACCTACTACGAGGCCGCTGAA.

About this clone: With the read ending 3 residues before the CDR3 end, the germline J gene is used to fill in that end. This chain joins TRBV10-3 and TRBJ1-2, with 9 bases that match TRBD1. There are 13 residues in the CDR3. Germline CDR1 ENHRY, CDR2 SYGVKD. The CDR3: CAISERQGDGYTF. CDR3 bases read: TGTGCCATCAGTGAAAGACAGGGGGACGGC.

A remark on this clone: The CDR3 end lies 3 residues beyond the end of the read and is filled in from the germline J gene. The rearrangement joins TRBV2 to TRBJ2-3; 10 positions match TRBD2. Germline V lookup: CDR1 SNHLY, CDR2 FYNNEI. V lost 4 bases and J lost 0; bases outside the gene matches: 7. CDR3 size: 17 residues. Partial CDR3 DNA: TGTGCCAGCAGTGGCGGGACTAGCGCGACTAGCACAGATACG. Amino acids: CASSGGTSATSTDT. Given in full, the CDR3 is CASSGGTSATSTDTQYF.

Turning to this clone: The missing CDR3 end, 3 residues past where the read stops, is filled in from the germline J gene. The rearrangement joins TRBV10-3 to TRBJ1-5, with a tentative D call TRBD1 (5 bases). The germline V and J ends were trimmed by 4 bases and 5 bases, with 15 bases remaining between them. The CDR3 is 15 residues long. Germline-derived CDR1 and CDR2 are ENHRY and SYGVKD. The CDR3 is CAISGPGNGHQPQHF. CDR3 DNA (partial): TGTGCCATCAGTGGTCCAGGGAATGGGCATCAGCCC.

Concerning this clone itself: Coverage ceases 3 residues before the CDR3 finishes, and the germline J gene fills in the end. The chain combines TRBV18 with TRBJ2-4; 9 bases agree with TRBD1. The CDR3 has 14 amino acids. The trim removed 3 bases at V and 6 bases at J, leaving 3 bases unmatched. In germline, CDR1 is KGHSH, CDR2 LQKENI. CDR3 DNA (partial): TGTGCCAGCTCACCGGACAGGGGAGGAAACATT. Translated: CASSPDRGGNI. The full CDR3 is CASSPDRGGNIQYF.

As to this clone: The read gets to within 3 residues of the CDR3 end, and the germline J gene fills in the rest. This chain connects TRBV5-1 to TRBJ2-1; the match to TRBD2 covers 12 bases. This CDR3 has 15 amino acids. V was pared by 3 bases and J by 4 bases, with 2 bases of the junction left unmatched. The V gene's germline CDR1 is SGHRS and CDR2 YFSETQ. The sequenced CDR3 bases are TGCGCCAGCAGCTCCGGACTAGCGGGATACAATGAG. It is translated as CASSSGLAGYNE. The whole CDR3 sequence reads CASSSGLAGYNEQFF.

Worth noting for this clone: The read ends 3 residues shy of where the CDR3 ends; the end is completed using the germline J gene. The chain uses TRBV7-9 and TRBJ2-4, with 7 nucleotides matching TRBD1. The CDR3 runs to 12 residues. CDR1 and CDR2 (germline): SEHNR, FQNEAQ (reference sequence). Incomplete CDR3 DNA: TGTGCCAGCAGCGGGGACAGTGATATT. Protein product: CASSGDSDI. The entire CDR3 sequence reads CASSGDSDIQYF. Using reference TRBV7-9 and TRBJ2-4 for the parts outside the CDR3, the full variable domain is DTGVSQNPRHKITKRGQNVTFRCDPISEHNRLYWYRQTLGQGPEFLTYFQNEAQLEKSRLLSDRFSAERPKGSFSTLEIQRTEQGDSAMYLCASSGDSDIQYFGAGTRLSVL.

On this clone itself: The CDR3 extends 3 residues past the end of the read, so its final part is completed from the germline J gene. V gene TRBV23-1 combines with J gene TRBJ2-2; D call uncertain. TRBV23-1 is sorted into the ORF group, with uncertain function. The CDR3 has 13 residues. V was cut by 0 bases and J by 6 bases, with 5 bases left in between. The CDR3 reads CASSQSSAGELFF. The covered CDR3 bases are TGCGCCAGCAGTCAATCGTCGGCCGGGGAG.

Notes on this clone: Coverage ceases 3 residues before the CDR3 finishes, and the germline J gene fills in the end. The chain carries TRBV5-5 and TRBJ1-5, with D unclear. CDR3 length: 14 residues. V lost 4 bases and J lost 5, with 13 bases in between. Germline V CDR1 and CDR2: SGHKS, YYEKEE (reference sequence). The CDR3 loop is CASSGGNSDQPQHF. The sequenced part of the CDR3 DNA is TGTGCCAGCAGCGGCGGGAACTCTGATCAGCCC.

With regard to this clone: The read falls 3 residues short of the CDR3 end, and the missing part is taken from the germline J gene. Within the sample, other DNA sequences also encode this same CDR3. The chain uses TRBV5-1 and TRBJ2-5; 7 bases fit TRBD1. V was pared by 0 bases and J by 3 bases, with 2 bases of the junction left unmatched. Germline V gene data show CDR1 as SGHRS and CDR2 as YFSETQ. This CDR3 region has 14 residues. The CDR3 loop is CASSLGTGEETQYF. CDR3 DNA (partial): TGCGCCAGCAGCTTGGGAACAGGGGAAGAGACC.